Given below is one TCR beta chain in context. Cohort assignment relied on participant-reported clinical history. What the recovered Cohort 3 donors had was two negative PCRs, clearance, or symptom resolution. These data come from a study of blood T cell repertoires in COVID-19. Whole-study context: Specimens from acute and convalescent COVID-19 originated in the United States, Italy and Spain.

Original processing methods: Cell counts per sample came from amplifying reference gene primers. Profiling relied on immunoSEQ multiplex PCR, and the TCRdb table lists in-frame clones only, not all of them. The V and J calls and clone size come from that table; D and trimming were worked out from the DNA. The profile shows some 390,000 clones, 89% of them singletons. Sequenced material: PBMCs or T cells enriched from blood (not recorded which). This clonotype was sampled from a woman aged 30 to 39 who had recovered from COVID-19.

The CDR3 sequence: CASSLGGNQETQYF. The CDR3 DNA is TGTGCCAGCAGCTTGGGCGGGAATCAAGAGACCCAGTACTTC. The rearrangement joins TRBV5-6 to TRBJ2-5; D might be TRBD2 (6 bases). Trimming shortened V by 0 bases and J by 2 bases, and 8 bases separated the two germline ends. CDR1 and CDR2 (germline): SGHDT, YYEEEE. The CDR3 is made up of 14 amino acids.